This TCR beta chain appears in the sequencing data of a study of cytomegalovirus exposure and HLA in healthy donors (dated by TCRdb to 2015 to 2018). With respect to the entire study: A later analysis indicated that the 120 validation repertoires were generated on the platform also employed for the 720 or so repertoires of the first cohort. The aim of the study was to test whether cataloging public T cell receptors could identify signatures of past pathogen exposure. A separate validation cohort of 90 to 150 different subjects was used in addition to the roughly 720-subject first cohort. High-throughput TCR immunosequencing, statistical association of individual TCRs with disease status, and machine learning were combined to predict cytomegalovirus infection status.

About this clone: What this receptor recognizes is not known. The record has no base qualities; no much larger clone is one base away.

On the study overall, not on this receptor specifically: Most TCR sequences were observed very rarely across donors, whereas some public TCRs were present in many individuals. A later analysis lacked HLA typing for the validation cohort, so it scored co-occurrence in that cohort across all 110 or so repertoires. The study listed 150 to 200 TCR beta chains as associated with cytomegalovirus. Of the cluster scores, roughly 95% were above 0 in a later analysis, which found that TCRs clustered in the first cohort also tended to co-occur in the 95 to 150 validation repertoires. The classifier was reported to diagnose cytomegalovirus status with high specificity and sensitivity in both the original and validation cohorts. A few of the identified cytomegalovirus-associated TCR beta chains were confirmed in vitro to be specific for cytomegalovirus antigens. The authors suggested that the approach could potentially be extended to other disease states and immunological phenotypes.

The library relied on the immunoSEQ multiplex PCR assay. As for the original processing: A statistical classification framework was developed to diagnose cytomegalovirus status using the catalog of TCR beta chain sequences. TCRdb provides this immuneACCESS table in a form limited to in-frame rearrangements. Some clones are lacking; in checked studies, under half of them reflect an unresolved V gene, and why the rest are absent is not known. Clone size and V and J calls were adopted from that table, with D and trimming inferred from the DNA. This sample gives some 98,000 clones in total; around 88% of them show up just once. Roughly 3.9% of the sample goes to the ten largest clones. Looking up the germline V gene (reference sequence) yields CDR1 LNHNV and CDR2 YYDKDF. The CDR3 goes from the cysteine to the phenylalanine over 13 residues. Only the CDR3 DNA stays, 39 bases, in frame from base 1. The germline V and J ends show losses of 7 bases and 5 bases respectively, and no gene match explains 5 bases of the junction.

Donors formed part of the validation cohort, which comprised 120 subjects and was distinct from the first cohort of 550 to 850 subjects. Rearrangement joined TRBV15 to TRBJ2-5; 9 central nucleotides agree with TRBD1. This sequence originates from a woman in her 30s in good health and CMV-seronegative. The sequenced sample was PBMCs. The DNA sequence reads TGTGCCACCACGACAGGGGGAATTGAGACCCAGTACTTC. Its translation reads: CATTTGGIETQYF.